This passage covers 2 T cell receptor beta chains from one sample sequenced in a study of cytomegalovirus exposure and HLA in healthy donors. Primers: 60 Vbeta forward and 13 Jbeta reverse. Measured with immunoSEQ multiplex PCR; TCRdb has only the in-frame clones, and not every one. Among 110,000 to 150,000 clones, approximately 83% were seen once, and the ten largest hold 1.5% to 2%. The source material was PBMCs. The receptor set was obtained from a woman aged 40 to 49 in good health and CMV-seronegative.

Details on this clone: Germline is not matched at one junction end, which may reflect a read error. The sample carries other DNA sequences with the same CDR3. This chain links TRBV6-6 with TRBJ2-3, with D perhaps matching TRBD1 (5 bases). Per the germline V gene, CDR1 is MNHNY and CDR2 is SVGAGI (reference sequence). The CDR3 covers 15 residues. The CDR3 DNA is TGTGCCAGCCAGGGCGGAGTTAAAAGCACAGATACGCAGTACTTT. Amino acids: CASQGGVKSTDTQYF.

This clone showed up just a few times. The chain uses TRBV6-5 and TRBJ2-7, with 7 bases that match TRBD2. Germline lookup yields CDR1 MNHEY and CDR2 SVGAGI. Trimming removed 0 bases from V and 5 bases from J; junction bases left unmatched: 7. The CDR3 runs 15 residues. Here the CDR3 reads CASSYSMGGIHEQYF. The CDR3, as DNA: TGTGCCAGCAGTTACTCTATGGGAGGGATCCACGAGCAGTACTTC.